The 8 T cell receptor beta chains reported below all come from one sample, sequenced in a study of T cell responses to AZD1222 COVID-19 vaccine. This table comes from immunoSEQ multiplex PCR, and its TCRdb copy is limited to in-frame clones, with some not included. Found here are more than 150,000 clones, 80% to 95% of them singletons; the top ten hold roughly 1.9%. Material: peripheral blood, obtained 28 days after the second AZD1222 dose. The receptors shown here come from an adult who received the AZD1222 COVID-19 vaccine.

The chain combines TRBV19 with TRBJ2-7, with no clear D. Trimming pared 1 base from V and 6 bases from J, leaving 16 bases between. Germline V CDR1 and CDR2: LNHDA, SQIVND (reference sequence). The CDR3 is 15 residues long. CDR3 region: CASSIVLSVLGEQYF. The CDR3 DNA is TGTGCCAGTAGTATAGTATTGTCTGTTTTGGGCGAGCAGTACTTC.

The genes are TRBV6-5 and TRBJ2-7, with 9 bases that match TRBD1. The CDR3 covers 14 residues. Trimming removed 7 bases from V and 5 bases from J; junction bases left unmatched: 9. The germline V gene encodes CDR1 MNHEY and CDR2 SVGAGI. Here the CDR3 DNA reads TGTGCCAGCACCAGACAGGGGGTTTCCGACGAGCAGTACTTC. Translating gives CASTRQGVSDEQYF.

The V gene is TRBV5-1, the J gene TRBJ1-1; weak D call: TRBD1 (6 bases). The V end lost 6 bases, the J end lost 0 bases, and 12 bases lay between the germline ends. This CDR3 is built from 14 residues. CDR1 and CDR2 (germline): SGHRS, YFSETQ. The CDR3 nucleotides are TGCGCCAGCACCCAGGACAGCTTGAACACTGAAGCTTTCTTT. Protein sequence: CASTQDSLNTEAFF.

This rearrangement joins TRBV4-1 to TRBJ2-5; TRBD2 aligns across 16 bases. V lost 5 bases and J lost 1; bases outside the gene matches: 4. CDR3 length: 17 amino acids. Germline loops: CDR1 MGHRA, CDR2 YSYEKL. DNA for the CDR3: TGCGCCAGCAGCGCGGGACTAGCGGGGGGGAGCCAAGAGACCCAGTACTTC. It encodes CASSAGLAGGSQETQYF.

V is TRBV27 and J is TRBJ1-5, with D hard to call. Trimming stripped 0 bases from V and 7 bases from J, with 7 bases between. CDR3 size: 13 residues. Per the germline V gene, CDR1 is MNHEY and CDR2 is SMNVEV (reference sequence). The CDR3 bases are TGTGCCAGCAGTTTATCGGGCGGACAGCCCCAGCATTTT. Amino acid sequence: CASSLSGGQPQHF.

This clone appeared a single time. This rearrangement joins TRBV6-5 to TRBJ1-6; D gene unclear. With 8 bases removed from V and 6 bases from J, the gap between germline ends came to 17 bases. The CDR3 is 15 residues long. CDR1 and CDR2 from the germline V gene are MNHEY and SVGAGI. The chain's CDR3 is CASRTGVWANSPLHF. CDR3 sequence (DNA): TGTGCCAGCCGTACTGGTGTCTGGGCTAATTCACCCCTCCACTTT.

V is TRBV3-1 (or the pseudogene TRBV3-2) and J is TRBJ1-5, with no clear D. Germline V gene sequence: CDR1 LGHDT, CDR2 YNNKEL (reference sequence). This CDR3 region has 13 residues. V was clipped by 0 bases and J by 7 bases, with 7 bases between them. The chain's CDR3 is CASSQDRRQPQHF. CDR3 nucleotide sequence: TGTGCCAGCAGCCAAGATCGGCGGCAGCCCCAGCATTTT.

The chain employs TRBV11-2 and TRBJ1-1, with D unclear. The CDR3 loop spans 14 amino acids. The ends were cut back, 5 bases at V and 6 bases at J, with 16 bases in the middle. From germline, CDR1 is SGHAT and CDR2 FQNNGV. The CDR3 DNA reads TGTGCCAGCAGCATGATGACGAACGGCCCTGAAGCTTTCTTT. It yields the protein CASSMMTNGPEAFF.